This T cell receptor beta chain emerged from a study of blood T cell repertoires in COVID-19. In the study overall: Whether acute or convalescent, the COVID-19 samples came from the United States, Italy and Spain. In each case, the material was cDNA or gDNA derived from T cells, B-cell-depleted T cells, or PBMCs.

Per the original methods: It was from reference gene primer amplification that nucleated cell counts were estimated. Profiling relied on immunoSEQ multiplex PCR, and the TCRdb table lists in-frame clones only, not all of them. V and J calls and clone size are copied from that table; D and trimming were computed from the DNA. The sample lists approximately 280,000 clones; 80% to 90% were seen once. Sequencing was done on a sample of peripheral blood. This TCR was sampled from a middle-aged man with acute or convalescent COVID-19.

CDR3 sequence reads: CASSLADHYEQYF. Written as DNA, the CDR3 is TGTGCCAGCAGCCTTGCGGATCACTACGAGCAGTACTTC. The chain joins TRBV5-5 to TRBJ2-7; D is unresolved. Per the germline V gene, CDR1 is SGHKS and CDR2 is YYEKEE (reference sequence). Trimming removed 4 bases at V and 3 bases at J, with 11 bases between. The CDR3 contains 13 residues.